Given below is one T cell receptor beta chain in context. The sample comes from a study of blood T cell repertoires in COVID-19. Across the whole study: Samples representing acute and convalescent COVID-19 were sourced from the United States, Italy and Spain. PBMCs, B-cell-depleted T cells, or T cells were the source of the cDNA or gDNA that made up the material.

Under the authors' procedure: Nucleated cell number was recorded as an estimate derived from reference gene primer amplification. Clones were read by immunoSEQ multiplex PCR, and TCRdb kept only the in-frame ones, dropping some. The V and J calls and clone size were taken over from that table, and D and trimming were inferred from the DNA. The table records approximately 90,000 clones, about 85% of them present only once. The V gene lost 1 base and the J gene lost 0 bases, with 10 bases spanning the gap. This CDR3 has 16 residues. Germline V gene sequence: CDR1 LGHDT, CDR2 YNNKEL (reference sequence).

Sequenced sample: peripheral blood. The TCR comes from a man aged 80 or over with active or convalescent COVID-19. The gene calls are TRBV3-1 (or the pseudogene TRBV3-2) and TRBJ1-3; the D gene is possibly TRBD1 (5 bases). In nucleotides, the CDR3 is TGTGCCAGCAGCCAAGTGCGACAGAGCTCTGGAAACACCATATATTTT. This gives the protein CASSQVRQSSGNTIYF.